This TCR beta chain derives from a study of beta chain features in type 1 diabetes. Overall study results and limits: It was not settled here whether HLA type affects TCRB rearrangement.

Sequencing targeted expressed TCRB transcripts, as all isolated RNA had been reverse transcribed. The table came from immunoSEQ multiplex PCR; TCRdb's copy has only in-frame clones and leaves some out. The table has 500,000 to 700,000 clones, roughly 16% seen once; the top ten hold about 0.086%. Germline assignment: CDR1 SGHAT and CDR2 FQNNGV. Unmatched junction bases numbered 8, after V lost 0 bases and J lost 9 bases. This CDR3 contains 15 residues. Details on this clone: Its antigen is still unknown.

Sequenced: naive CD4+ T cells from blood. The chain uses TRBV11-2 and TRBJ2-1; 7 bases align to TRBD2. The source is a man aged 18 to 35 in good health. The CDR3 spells CASSLEPGGHSEQFF. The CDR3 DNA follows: TGTGCCAGCAGCTTAGAGCCGGGAGGTCACTCTGAGCAGTTCTTC.